Presented here are 24 T cell receptor beta chains from one specimen sequenced in a study of blood T cells in healthy people across ages. Primed by a sample-barcoded 5' primer and a J-beta primer mix, a second PCR proceeded for about 6 to 12 cycles. TCRdb reprocessed the 5' RACE reads with MiXCR, giving one entry per CDR3 protein. This sample has roughly 730,000 distinct CDR3 sequences, with 45% to 70% found just once. Input material: blood. These receptors came from a man aged 40-50 years in good health.

As regards this clonotype: Sequence at one end of the junction differs from germline and may be a read error. The genes are TRBV2 and TRBJ2-6, with 11 bases lining up with TRBD2. Per the germline V gene, CDR1 is SNHLY and CDR2 is FYNNEI. The CDR3 is 16 residues long. For the CDR3, the DNA is TGTGCCGGCAGTACTAGCGGGGGTTCTGGGGCCAACGTCCTGACTTTC. Its translation is CAGSTSGGSGANVLTF.

The chain uses TRBV27 and TRBJ2-7, with D possibly TRBD1 on 5 matching bases. V was cut by 4 bases and J by 1 base, with 11 bases left in between. Germline assignment: CDR1 MNHEY and CDR2 SMNVEV (reference sequence). The CDR3 runs to 14 residues. The CDR3 reads CASSSIDRSYEQYF. The CDR3 nucleotides read TGTGCCAGCAGTTCAATCGACAGATCCTACGAGCAGTACTTC.

This clonotype was recorded a few times. The chain has TRBV27 and TRBJ1-2; maybe TRBD1 (6 bases). Germline CDR1 is MNHEY and CDR2 is SMNVEV (reference sequence). This CDR3 contains 13 residues. V was shortened by 8 bases and J by 8 bases, with 18 bases between the two germline ends. The CDR3 region has the DNA TGTGCCAGCCAACCGGGGCAAAGGGGGGGCTACACCTTC. This gives the protein CASQPGQRGGYTF.

A few counts support this clonotype. The chain employs TRBV7-9 and TRBJ1-1; no firm D call. CDR3 size: 14 residues. Germline V gives CDR1 SEHNR, CDR2 FQNEAQ (reference sequence). V lost 3 bases, J lost 5 bases, and 13 bases lay in between. Written as DNA, the CDR3 is TGTGCCAGCAGCTTGTCTATACTTTCGACTGAAGCTTTCTTT. Translation: CASSLSILSTEAFF.

This chain links TRBV10-2 with TRBJ2-7, with D hard to call. Per germline, CDR1 WSHSY and CDR2 SAAADI. The V end lost 0 bases, the J end lost 3 bases, and 6 bases lay between the germline ends. This CDR3 is built from 13 residues. The CDR3, as DNA: TGCGCCAGCAGTGAGTCGGTTCGCTACGAGCAGTACTTC. Translation gives CASSESVRYEQYF.

This clonotype has more than one count but fewer than ten. The rearrangement joins TRBV6-6 to TRBJ2-7; 7 bases align to TRBD1. Germline V gene sequence: CDR1 MNHNY, CDR2 SVGAGI (reference sequence). CDR3 size: 13 residues. V was clipped by 8 bases and J by 4 bases; unmatched bases: 8. The CDR3 spells CASGKKQGYEQYF. In nucleotides, the CDR3 is TGTGCCAGCGGGAAAAAACAGGGGTACGAGCAGTACTTC.

The chain uses TRBV7-8 and TRBJ1-4, with 7 bases that match TRBD1. The junction had 11 bases not matched to a gene; V was cut back by 5 bases and J by 5 bases. The CDR3 extends over 16 amino acids. Germline V gene sequence: CDR1 SGHVS, CDR2 FQNEAQ. This CDR3 reads CASSHTPGQRNEKLFF. The CDR3 nucleotides are TGTGCCAGCAGCCATACGCCGGGACAGAGAAATGAAAAACTGTTTTTT.

In DNA form, the CDR3 reads TGCAGCGCCCGAGGGGGGAGTAATGAGCAGTTCTTC. Its protein product is CSARGGSNEQFF. The genes are TRBV29-1 and TRBJ2-1; tentatively, D is TRBD1 or TRBD2 (6 bases each). Trimming removed 7 bases from V and 7 bases from J, with 14 bases in between. This CDR3 is built from 12 residues. Germline lookup yields CDR1 SQVTM and CDR2 ANQGSEA.

V and J are TRBV5-1 and TRBJ1-5; D is ambiguous. Germline V CDR1 and CDR2: SGHRS, YFSETQ. Deletions cut 5 bases from V and 4 bases from J, with 16 bases between. The CDR3 totals 15 residues. The CDR3: CASRLGPLGNQPQHF. CDR3 sequence (DNA): TGCGCCAGCAGGCTCGGGCCCCTCGGGAATCAGCCCCAGCATTTT.

This chain connects TRBV30 to TRBJ2-7; either TRBD1 or TRBD2 may supply D (6 bases each). This CDR3 region has 16 residues. The V end lost 2 bases, the J end lost 3 bases, and 20 bases lay between the germline ends. Germline-derived CDR1 and CDR2 are GTSNPN and SVGIG (reference sequence). CDR3 sequence: CAWSKGRGGNLYEQYF. The DNA of the CDR3 is TGTGCCTGGAGTAAGGGACGAGGGGGGAACCTCTACGAGCAGTACTTC.

Note on this clonotype: The junction departs from germline at one end; a sequencing error may be responsible. The chain carries TRBV3-1 and TRBJ2-7; D perhaps matches TRBD2 (7 bases). The CDR3 contains 15 residues. Germline loops: CDR1 LGHDT, CDR2 YNNKEL (reference sequence). In nucleotides, the CDR3 is TGTACCAGCAGCCAGGACAGCGGGACTTTATACGAGCAGTACTTC. It codes for CTSSQDSGTLYEQYF.

The V gene is TRBV20-1, the J gene TRBJ2-3, with D perhaps given as TRBD1 or TRBD2 (5 bases each). The CDR3 totals 16 residues. The V end was cut by 3 bases, the J end by 10 bases, with 26 bases between. CDR1 and CDR2 from the germline V gene are DFQATT and SNEGSKA (reference sequence). The chain's CDR3 is CSARGMGPTAVGSQYF. CDR3 DNA sequence: TGCAGTGCTAGGGGTATGGGACCTACGGCGGTGGGGTCGCAGTATTTT.

In its sample, this clonotype was seen a few times. The chain is built from TRBV29-1 and TRBJ2-5, with TRBD1 matching 7 bases. The CDR3 covers 13 residues. The V gene's germline CDR1 is SQVTM and CDR2 ANQGSEA. V was clipped by 6 bases and J by 3 bases; unmatched bases: 7. CDR3 region: CSVPGQAEETQYF. The CDR3 DNA is TGCAGCGTCCCCGGACAGGCGGAAGAGACCCAGTACTTC.

In the case of this clonotype: Germline is not matched at one junction end, which may reflect a read error. This chain joins TRBV20-1 and TRBJ1-6; D is unresolved. Germline assignment: CDR1 DFQATT and CDR2 SNEGSKA (reference sequence). The CDR3 runs to 13 residues. CDR3 nucleotide sequence: TGCGGTGCTAGTCTTGGGGTTGATTCACCCCTCCACTTT. It yields the protein CGASLGVDSPLHF.

This clonotype was seen only a few times. This chain links TRBV6-2 or TRBV6-3 with TRBJ2-4; no clear D. Trimming left V 6 bases short and J 4 bases short, with 16 bases between. The germline CDR1 and CDR2 sequences are MNHEY and SVGEGT. The CDR3 length is 15 residues. This CDR3 reads CASRHGTGSKNIQYF. The CDR3 nucleotides read TGTGCCAGCAGACATGGTACGGGTTCGAAAAACATTCAGTACTTC.

This chain uses TRBV20-1 with TRBJ2-5, with D uncertain. Trimming left V 2 bases short and J 5 bases short, with 15 bases between. The germline V gene has CDR1 DFQATT and CDR2 SNEGSKA (reference sequence). The CDR3 contains 14 residues. CDR3 nucleotide sequence: TGCAGTGCTAGACCCCCTAGATTGGGGGAGACCCAGTACTTC. Encoded protein: CSARPPRLGETQYF.

Turning to this clonotype: One end of the junction fails to match germline, which may point to a read error. This chain links TRBV6-2 or TRBV6-3 with TRBJ2-5; D gene unclear. CDR1 and CDR2 (germline): MNHEY, SVGEGT. This CDR3 contains 13 residues. CDR3 coding DNA: TGTGCCAGCAGCTACTCCAGGTGGGAGACCCAGTACTTC. Its protein is CASSYSRWETQYF.

The gene calls are TRBV18 and TRBJ2-1, with 8 bases aligning to TRBD2. The V segment lost 2 bases and the J segment 6 bases; nucleotides outside the gene matches: 12. The CDR3 runs to 17 residues. CDR1 KGHSH and CDR2 LQKENI come from the germline V gene. In DNA, the CDR3 is TGTGCCAGCTCACCATCCGGAGTAGCGGGGAGGCTCAATGAGCAGTTCTTC. It yields the protein CASSPSGVAGRLNEQFF.

The V gene is TRBV20-1, the J gene TRBJ2-3; D not resolved. CDR1 DFQATT and CDR2 SNEGSKA come from the germline V gene (reference sequence). This CDR3 is built from 13 residues. V shed 5 bases and J shed 6 bases, with 15 bases lying between them. CDR3 in amino acids: CSAPTQTADTQYF. CDR3 nucleotides: TGCAGTGCTCCGACCCAGACTGCGGATACGCAGTATTTT.

The chain has TRBV6-4 and TRBJ2-3; 9 bases line up with TRBD2. The CDR3 is 16 amino acids. The ends lost 0 bases at V and 4 bases at J; junction bases unmatched: 5. Looked up from germline, CDR1 is MRHNA and CDR2 is SNTAGT. The CDR3 coding sequence is TGTGCCAGCAGTGACTCGTCTAGCGGGACACCAGATACGCAGTATTTT. This translates into CASSDSSSGTPDTQYF.

Only one count was recorded for this clonotype. V is TRBV7-6 and J is TRBJ2-3; no reliable D call. V was pared by 2 bases and J by 2 bases, with 11 bases between. The CDR3 covers 15 residues. Germline V gene sequence: CDR1 SGHVS, CDR2 FNYEAQ. CDR3 DNA sequence: TGTGCCAGCAGCTTATCCCAGGATCTCACAGATACGCAGTATTTT. It codes for CASSLSQDLTDTQYF.

The V and J genes are TRBV27 and TRBJ2-7; 7 bases map to TRBD2. Germline V gene data show CDR1 as MNHEY and CDR2 as SMNVEV (reference sequence). J gave up 3 bases and V 3 bases, and 11 bases lay outside the gene matches. The CDR3 consists of 16 residues. The CDR3 is CASSFSPGTTRYEQYF. The CDR3 DNA sequence: TGTGCCAGCAGTTTTTCCCCCGGGACTACCCGCTACGAGCAGTACTTC.

The chain couples TRBV6-5 to TRBJ2-1; D may be TRBD1 (6 bases). CDR3 size: 18 residues. The V end lost 2 bases, the J end lost 2 bases, and 19 bases lay between the germline ends. The germline V gene encodes CDR1 MNHEY and CDR2 SVGAGI. CDR3: CASSYGTPYEGTYNEQFF. The CDR3 coding sequence is TGTGCCAGCAGTTACGGGACACCCTATGAAGGCACCTACAATGAGCAGTTCTTC.

The chain uses TRBV4-2 and TRBJ2-7, with D possibly matching TRBD2 (5 bases). V was pared by 5 bases and J by 2 bases, with 19 bases between. The V gene's germline CDR1 is LGHNA and CDR2 YNFKEQ. The CDR3 extends over 16 amino acids. The CDR3 loop reads CASSVEWSERTYEQYF. The CDR3 region has the DNA TGTGCCAGCAGCGTGGAGTGGTCAGAGCGGACCTACGAGCAGTACTTC.